This TCR beta chain emerged from a study of CD8+CD57+ T cells in acquired aplastic anemia. Study as a whole: When averaged, DNA from sorted CD4+ and CD8+ cells came to approximately 3 ug.

Patients included in sequencing had previously demonstrated CD8+CD57+ cell expansion by flow cytometry. It was genomic DNA that served as the template for profiling TCR beta VDJ and CDR3. TCRdb processed the reads anew with MiXCR; each CDR3 protein has one entry. This sample yields around 200,000 distinct CDR3 sequences, of which about 44% are seen a single time; roughly 13% belongs to the top ten. Study-level findings and limits: Sharing between patients and controls was observed for around 30 CD8+ CDR3 sequences.

This clonotype has at least ten counts. What it recognizes is unknown. The clonotype comes from a human donor with aplastic anemia. The material sequenced was sorted CD4+, CD8+, or CD8+CD57+ T cells (not recorded which) from PBMCs.

The CDR3 nucleotides are TGTGCCAGCAGCTTTACATCAGGGGGTAACGATAATTCACCCCTCCACTTT. Translating it yields CASSFTSGGNDNSPLHF. J is TRBJ1-6 and V is TRBV7-8; 7 bases are shared with TRBD1. The CDR3 runs to 17 residues. The junction had 10 bases not matched to a gene; V was cut back by 3 bases and J by 5 bases. Germline lookup yields CDR1 SGHVS and CDR2 FQNEAQ.